The 11 T cell receptor beta chains below all came from one sample that was sequenced in a study of beta chain features in type 1 diabetes. Isolated RNA was reverse transcribed in full, so expressed TCRB transcripts were sequenced. Sequenced by immunoSEQ multiplex PCR; TCRdb stores in-frame clones only, minus some. The sample gives over 700,000 clones, around a sixth of which show up once; 0.02% to 0.025% is in the top ten. Sequencing was carried out using naive CD4+ T cells from blood. The receptors here all came from a young woman in good health.

This clone appeared a few times. V is TRBV7-9 and J is TRBJ1-2; D uncertain. CDR3 size: 11 residues. The V gene lost 5 bases and the J gene lost 8 bases, with 9 bases spanning the gap. Germline V lookup: CDR1 SEHNR, CDR2 FQNEAQ (reference sequence). The CDR3 DNA follows: TGTGCCAGCAGCCACGGGTGGGGCTACACCTTC. This codes for CASSHGWGYTF.

This chain connects TRBV7-2 to TRBJ2-1, with a possible D match to TRBD2 (5 bases). The germline V and J ends were trimmed by 6 bases and 7 bases, with 10 bases remaining between them. Germline V gene lookup returns CDR1 SGHTA and CDR2 FQGNSA. The CDR3 covers 12 residues. CDR3 amino acids: CASRPAGNEQFF. CDR3 nucleotide sequence: TGTGCCAGCAGACCCGCGGGTAATGAGCAGTTCTTC.

The DNA of the CDR3 is TGTGCCAGCAGTTACACGGGCGGGAGGCGCGAGCAGTACTTC. This sequence encodes CASSYTGGRREQYF. The rearrangement uses TRBV6-5 and TRBJ2-7; 8 nucleotides align to TRBD2. The CDR3 length is 14 residues. Germline V gene sequence: CDR1 MNHEY, CDR2 SVGAGI. V was pared by 2 bases and J by 6 bases, with 6 bases of the junction left unmatched.

This clone turned up a few times. The chain couples TRBV7-2 to TRBJ2-7; possible D gene TRBD2, 5 bases. Trimming left V 5 bases short and J 3 bases short, with 14 bases between. This CDR3 region has 14 residues. Germline CDR1 SGHTA, CDR2 FQGNSA. The CDR3 region is CASSRSPGNYEQYF. The DNA of the CDR3 is TGTGCCAGCAGCCGAAGTCCCGGGAACTACGAGCAGTACTTC.

V gene TRBV5-1 combines with J gene TRBJ1-2; the D gene is possibly TRBD1 (5 bases). Between the trimmed V and J ends, which lost 7 bases and 4 bases, there was a span of 20 bases. Germline V gene lookup returns CDR1 SGHRS and CDR2 YFSETQ. The CDR3 extends over 15 amino acids. The CDR3 DNA sequence: TGCGCCAGCGCTTCGGCGGGAGCCGGGGGCTATGGCTACACCTTC. This codes for CASASAGAGGYGYTF.

The sample holds a few counts of this clone. The chain employs TRBV9 and TRBJ2-1, with unresolved D. CDR1 SGDLS and CDR2 YYNGEE come from the germline V gene. V was trimmed by 0 bases and J by 2 bases, leaving 18 bases between them. The CDR3 is made up of 18 amino acids. CDR3 sequence reads: CASSVEETAVLTYNEQFF. For the CDR3, the DNA is TGTGCCAGCAGCGTAGAAGAGACGGCGGTTTTAACCTACAATGAGCAGTTCTTC.

The rearrangement links TRBV5-1 to TRBJ2-1, with 10 bases fitting TRBD2. The V segment lost 2 bases and the J segment 4 bases; nucleotides outside the gene matches: 12. CDR1 is SGHRS, CDR2 YFSETQ, per germline. This CDR3 spans 18 amino acids. The CDR3 protein is CASSLSVPGTSAYNEQFF. CDR3 nucleotide sequence: TGCGCCAGCAGCTTATCAGTCCCCGGGACTAGCGCTTACAATGAGCAGTTCTTC.

The chain uses TRBV4-3 and TRBJ1-1; D perhaps matches TRBD1 (6 bases). CDR3 length: 13 residues. Germline loops: CDR1 LGHNA, CDR2 YSLEER. V lost 4 bases and J lost 1, with 7 bases in between. CDR3 protein: CASSPGQNTEAFF. CDR3 nucleotides: TGCGCCAGCAGCCCGGGACAGAACACTGAAGCTTTCTTT.

V usage is TRBV7-2 and J usage is TRBJ2-7; TRBD2 might be the D (5 bases). The V and J ends lost 8 bases and 5 bases respectively, with 13 bases between them. This CDR3 spans 12 amino acids. Looked up from germline, CDR1 is SGHTA and CDR2 is FQGNSA. The CDR3 coding sequence is TGTGCCAGCGCCCGAGCCGGGGACGAGCAGTACTTC. Translated, it gives CASARAGDEQYF.

The sample holds a few counts of this clone. V gene TRBV4-3 combines with J gene TRBJ2-1, with 8 bases fitting TRBD1. This CDR3 comprises 17 residues. V lost 0 bases and J lost 5; bases outside the gene matches: 9. Per the germline V gene, CDR1 is LGHNA and CDR2 is YSLEER. CDR3: CASSQERGRGRDNEQFF. DNA for the CDR3: TGCGCCAGCAGCCAAGAGCGGGGCAGGGGGCGCGACAATGAGCAGTTCTTC.

The chain links TRBV2 to TRBJ2-2, with 7 bases that match TRBD2. The CDR3 contains 16 residues. The trim removed 6 bases at V and 1 base at J, leaving 8 bases unmatched. Germline V gene sequence: CDR1 SNHLY, CDR2 FYNNEI. CDR3 bases: TGTGCCAGCAGCTTATGGGGACTAAGGAACACCGGGGAGCTGTTTTTT. Translation: CASSLWGLRNTGELFF.